The 32 T cell receptor beta chains below all came from one sample that was sequenced in a study of regulatory T cells in long-lasting Graves disease. Sample time point: newly diagnosed GD, antithyroid drugs for less than 3 months. The authors made the TCR library using RNA they extracted from PBMCs. Arm-PCR of CDR3 regions and iRepertoire HTBI primers were the basis on which TCR beta libraries were built. TCRdb re-derived calls from the multiplex PCR reads in MiXCR, one entry per CDR3 protein. The sample carries almost 450,000 distinct CDR3 sequences, roughly 15% recorded once. The same sample was also studied in work on T cells in Graves' hyperthyroidism and ophthalmopathy.

The sequences come from peripheral blood mononuclear cells (PBMCs), collected at new diagnosis, from a patient treated with antithyroid drugs. The receptors come from a woman younger than 45 with Graves disease.

The rearrangement joins TRBV11-2 to TRBJ1-5, with TRBD1 matching 7 bases. Trimming cost V 1 base and J 2 bases; bases outside gene matches: 14. CDR1 is SGHAT and CDR2 is FQNNGV in the germline V gene. The CDR3 covers 19 residues. CDR3: CASSLAIYQGGVGNQPQHF. In DNA, the CDR3 is TGTGCCAGCAGCTTAGCTATATACCAGGGGGGGGTCGGCAATCAGCCCCAGCATTTT.

The sample holds many counts of this clonotype. The chain has TRBV7-2 and TRBJ1-1; D may be TRBD1 (5 bases). Trimming took 5 bases from V and 1 from J, leaving 14 bases between them. The CDR3 is 15 amino acids. CDR1 is SGHTA and CDR2 is FQGNSA in the germline V gene. The CDR3: CASSRKGLPNTEAFF. CDR3 sequence (DNA): TGTGCCAGCAGCCGCAAGGGGCTACCGAACACTGAAGCTTTCTTT.

The sample holds a few counts of this clonotype. The rearrangement links TRBV15 to TRBJ1-5; the D is unclear. The CDR3 is made up of 13 amino acids. Looked up from germline, CDR1 is LNHNV and CDR2 is YYDKDF (reference sequence). V lost 8 bases and J lost 0, with 8 bases in between. CDR3 DNA: TGTGCCACCGGGCTGTATAGCAATCAGCCCCAGCATTTT. Translation gives CATGLYSNQPQHF.

The chain links TRBV11-2 to TRBJ2-5; 12 nucleotides line up with TRBD2. The germline gives CDR1 SGHAT, CDR2 FQNNGV. The CDR3 contains 16 residues. V dropped 4 bases and J dropped 3; count of bases not matched to a gene: 6. Here the CDR3 reads CASSSRLAGEEETQYF. As DNA, the CDR3 is TGTGCCAGCAGCTCGAGACTAGCGGGAGAGGAAGAGACCCAGTACTTC. Filled out from reference TRBV11-2 and TRBJ2-5, the complete variable domain reads EAGVAQSPRYKIIEKRQSVAFWCNPISGHATLYWYQQILGQGPKLLIQFQNNGVVDDSQLPKDRFSAERLKGVDSTLKIQPAKLEDSAVYLCASSSRLAGEEETQYFGPGTRLLVL.

This clonotype was detected many times. One junction end disagrees with the germline gene, perhaps due to a read error. V is TRBV5-1 and J is TRBJ2-1, with D possibly TRBD1 on 5 matching bases. Looked up from germline, CDR1 is SGHRS and CDR2 is YFSETQ. The CDR3 spans 11 residues. In DNA, the CDR3 is TGCGCCAGCAGCTTGGATGTCAGGGTGCTCTTC. Encoded protein: CASSLDVRVLF.

This clonotype occurred a few times. The gene calls are TRBV6-2 or TRBV6-3 and TRBJ1-5; the D is unclear. V lost 5 bases, J lost 5 bases, and 22 bases lay in between. Germline assignment: CDR1 MNHEY and CDR2 SVGEGT. CDR3 length: 17 residues. The CDR3 is CASSPLQKGGEDQPQHF. CDR3 bases: TGTGCCAGCAGTCCCTTACAAAAAGGCGGGGAAGATCAGCCCCAGCATTTT.

V gene TRBV4-1 combines with J gene TRBJ2-5; 7 bases are shared with TRBD1. The CDR3 length is 14 residues. Per germline, CDR1 MGHRA and CDR2 YSYEKL. V lost 3 bases to trimming and J lost 1 base; unmatched junction nucleotides: 2. CDR3 bases: TGCGCCAGCAGCCAGGGGACAGCCCAAGAGACCCAGTACTTC. This translates into CASSQGTAQETQYF.

This clonotype was detected a few times. The chain links TRBV9 to TRBJ2-2; D not certain. V lost 4 bases to trimming and J lost 3 bases, with 13 bases between them. The CDR3 totals 15 residues. CDR1 and CDR2 (germline): SGDLS, YYNGEE. CDR3 region: CASSPVMGDTGELFF. The CDR3 coding sequence is TGTGCCAGCAGCCCTGTGATGGGTGACACCGGGGAGCTGTTTTTT. Full variable domain (rest looked up from reference TRBV9 and TRBJ2-2): DSGVTQTPKHLITATGQRVTLRCSPRSGDLSVYWYQQSLDQGLQFLIQYYNGEERAKGNILERFSAQQFPDLHSELNLSSLELGDSALYFCASSPVMGDTGELFFGEGSRLTVL.

This clonotype was observed at least ten times. The V gene is TRBV24-1, the J gene TRBJ1-2; 8 nucleotides match TRBD1. With V trimmed by 3 bases and J by 4 bases, 3 bases remained unmatched. Germline V gene data show CDR1 as KGHDR and CDR2 as SFDVKD. The CDR3 runs 14 residues. CDR3: CATSDTGGSYGYTF. Written as DNA, the CDR3 is TGTGCCACCAGTGATACAGGGGGAAGCTATGGCTACACCTTC.

This clonotype was recorded at least ten times. This sequence joins TRBV24-1 and TRBJ2-5, with D maybe TRBD1 (6 bases). Per the germline V gene, CDR1 is KGHDR and CDR2 is SFDVKD. The CDR3 totals 14 residues. V lost 7 bases, J lost 0 bases, and 11 bases lay in between. The CDR3 protein is CATSRDMYQETQYF. In nucleotides, the CDR3 is TGTGCCACCAGCCGGGACATGTACCAAGAGACCCAGTACTTC.

This clonotype has a count of ten or more. The chain carries TRBV6-1 and TRBJ1-5, with TRBD1 as a possible D gene (6 bases). The V gene's germline CDR1 is MNHNS and CDR2 SASEGT. The CDR3 is 17 residues long. Trimming took off 3 bases at V and 3 bases at J, with 18 bases between the two ends. CDR3 residues: CASSDWGLRVSNQPQHF. The DNA of the CDR3 is TGTGCCAGCAGTGATTGGGGGCTAAGAGTGTCCAATCAGCCCCAGCATTTT.

This clonotype was observed many times. The gene calls are TRBV12-3 or TRBV12-4 and TRBJ2-5; the D is unclear. The CDR3 runs to 16 residues. V was pared by 1 base and J by 1 base, with 13 bases between. The CDR3 DNA reads TGTGCCAGCAGTTTAGTCGGGTCCTTTTCCCAAGAGACCCAGTACTTC. Protein product: CASSLVGSFSQETQYF.

This rearrangement joins TRBV6-2 or TRBV6-3 to TRBJ2-2; a weak D match, TRBD2 (6 bases). The CDR3 consists of 14 residues. The germline V and J ends were trimmed by 7 bases and 6 bases, with 15 bases remaining between them. Germline V gene lookup returns CDR1 MNHEY and CDR2 SVGEGT. CDR3 protein: CASKEGQDPGELFF. The DNA of the CDR3 is TGTGCCAGCAAGGAGGGCCAGGACCCCGGGGAGCTGTTTTTT.

The sample holds many counts of this clonotype. This sequence joins TRBV2 and TRBJ2-5; 8 bases align to TRBD2. V lost 2 bases to trimming and J lost 4 bases; unmatched junction nucleotides: 3. Looked up from germline, CDR1 is SNHLY and CDR2 is FYNNEI. The CDR3 length is 14 residues. In DNA, the CDR3 is TGTGCCAGCAGTGAACTGAGCGGGAGAGAGACCCAGTACTTC. Protein sequence: CASSELSGRETQYF.

Turning to this clonotype: A much larger clone lies a single base off, so this may be a read error. The V and J genes are TRBV6-2 or TRBV6-3 and TRBJ1-1; D uncertain. From germline, CDR1 is MNHEY and CDR2 SVGEGT. Trimming left V 0 bases short and J 4 bases short, with 12 bases between. CDR3 length equals 15 residues. The CDR3 DNA sequence: TGTGCCAGCAGTTACTCTCGGTGGGCGGTCACTGAAGCTTTCTTT. Protein product: CASSYSRWAVTEAFF.

This clonotype was seen repeatedly, ten times or more. The rearrangement joins TRBV7-8 to TRBJ2-7, with D possibly called TRBD1 or TRBD2 (5 bases each). The CDR3 runs 15 residues. The V and J ends lost 1 base and 2 bases respectively, with 12 bases between them. Per the germline V gene, CDR1 is SGHVS and CDR2 is FQNEAQ. CDR3 bases: TGTGCCAGCAGCTTAGTTAGCGACAGTCCCTACGAGCAGTACTTC. It codes for CASSLVSDSPYEQYF. Full variable domain (outside the CDR3, taken from reference TRBV7-8 and TRBJ2-7): GAGVSQSPRYKVAKRGQDVALRCDPISGHVSLFWYQQALGQGPEFLTYFQNEAQLDKSGLPSDRFFAERPEGSVSTLKIQRTQQEDSAVYLCASSLVSDSPYEQYFGPGTRLTVT.

This chain links TRBV6-9 with TRBJ1-3; D not resolved. The CDR3 covers 17 residues. V was clipped by 3 bases and J by 0 bases, with 15 bases between them. Germline assignment: CDR1 MNHGY and CDR2 SVAAGI. CDR3 nucleotide sequence: TGTGCCAGCAGTTACGGGCAGGTTACCAGCTCTGGAAACACCATATATTTT. Its protein product is CASSYGQVTSSGNTIYF.

In this sample, this clonotype turned up many times. The V gene is TRBV20-1, the J gene TRBJ2-5; D remains ambiguous. The CDR3 is made up of 12 amino acids. Trimming took 2 bases from V and 1 from J, leaving 5 bases between them. Germline CDR1 is DFQATT and CDR2 is SNEGSKA (reference sequence). The CDR3 is CSARRGQETQYF. CDR3 DNA sequence: TGCAGTGCTAGAAGAGGCCAAGAGACCCAGTACTTC.

This clonotype was counted a few times. CDR3 region: CSVEVLDTQYF. As DNA, the CDR3 is TGCAGCGTTGAAGTCTTGGATACGCAGTATTTT. The genes are TRBV29-1 and TRBJ2-3; no clear D gene. V lost 1 base, J lost 6 bases, and 5 bases lay in between. This CDR3 has 11 amino acids. The germline gives CDR1 SQVTM, CDR2 ANQGSEA.

This clonotype was counted at least ten times. The chain uses TRBV2 and TRBJ2-1; 11 bases are a match to TRBD2. The CDR3 spans 18 residues. V shed 5 bases, J shed 0 bases, and the junction held 9 bases outside the gene matches. The germline CDR1 and CDR2 sequences are SNHLY and FYNNEI. The CDR3 DNA follows: TGTGCCAGCAGTCCCGTAGCGGGAGGGCCCCCCTCCTACAATGAGCAGTTCTTC. Amino acid sequence: CASSPVAGGPPSYNEQFF.

This clonotype was seen ten or more times. This chain connects TRBV29-1 to TRBJ2-1; the match to TRBD2 covers 7 bases. The CDR3 loop spans 16 amino acids. Trimming cost V 4 bases and J 0 bases; bases outside gene matches: 9. The germline CDR1 and CDR2 sequences are SQVTM and ANQGSEA. Here the CDR3 reads CSVVRPSGRSYNEQFF. CDR3 sequence (DNA): TGCAGCGTTGTCAGGCCTAGCGGACGCTCCTACAATGAGCAGTTCTTC.

This clonotype was observed at least ten times. The rearrangement uses TRBV6-4 and TRBJ1-1; a possible D gene is TRBD1 (5 bases). Trimming stripped 5 bases from V and 1 base from J, with 14 bases between. This CDR3 contains 15 residues. Germline V lookup: CDR1 MRHNA, CDR2 SNTAGT. This chain's CDR3 is CASSWGKAKNTEAFF. The DNA for the CDR3 is TGTGCCAGCAGTTGGGGGAAGGCGAAGAACACTGAAGCTTTCTTT.

In its sample, this clonotype was seen many times. V and J are TRBV3-1 and TRBJ2-2, with D possibly called TRBD1 or TRBD2 (5 bases each). CDR1 LGHDT and CDR2 YNNKEL come from the germline V gene (reference sequence). Trimming stripped 4 bases from V and 8 bases from J, with 8 bases between. The CDR3 covers 12 residues. Written as DNA, the CDR3 is TGTGCCAGCAGCCGAGGGGAAGGGGAGCTGTTTTTT. This encodes CASSRGEGELFF.

In its sample, this clonotype was seen many times. The J gene is TRBJ2-7, the V gene TRBV30; D gene uncertain. Germline V gives CDR1 GTSNPN, CDR2 SVGIG (reference sequence). V lost 4 bases, J lost 0 bases, and 7 bases lay in between. The CDR3 totals 12 residues. The CDR3 DNA is TGTGCCTGGAAGGGCAGCTCCTACGAGCAGTACTTC. Its translation is CAWKGSSYEQYF.

This clonotype was recorded many times. The chain combines TRBV12-3 or TRBV12-4 with TRBJ2-2, with a tentative D call TRBD1 (5 bases). The CDR3 spans 15 residues. V was pared by 7 bases and J by 3 bases, with 15 bases between. For the CDR3, the DNA is TGTGCCAGCACCCTAAGGGGCGGTTACACCGGGGAGCTGTTTTTT. Translating gives CASTLRGGYTGELFF.

This clonotype appeared many times. V is TRBV12-3 or TRBV12-4 and J is TRBJ2-1, with 12 bases matching TRBD2. CDR3 length equals 15 residues. The V segment lost 1 base and the J segment 10 bases; nucleotides outside the gene matches: 5. The CDR3 nucleotides read TGTGCCAGCAGTTTAGGACTAGCGGGAGTGGGAGAGCAGTTCTTC. Translated: CASSLGLAGVGEQFF.

Notes on this clonotype: Germline and junction disagree at one end, which may indicate a read error. V and J are TRBV19 and TRBJ2-2; 9 bases fit TRBD1. Germline CDR1 LNHDA, CDR2 SQIVND (reference sequence). The CDR3 is 15 amino acids. This CDR3 reads CASRPGTGNTGELVF. CDR3 bases: TGTGCCAGTCGGCCCGGGACAGGGAACACCGGGGAGCTGGTTTTT.

The table lists this clonotype with many counts. The J gene is TRBJ2-7, the V gene TRBV20-1; TRBD2 agrees at 10 bases. With 3 bases clipped from V and 2 bases from J, the junction kept 19 bases outside the gene matches. This CDR3 spans 19 amino acids. Germline assignment: CDR1 DFQATT and CDR2 SNEGSKA (reference sequence). As DNA, the CDR3 is TGCAGTGCTAGCTCGGGACGGCTAGCGGGAGTCTCGTTCCCCTACGAGCAGTACTTC. Translation gives CSASSGRLAGVSFPYEQYF.

This clonotype was detected ten times or more. This chain connects TRBV20-1 to TRBJ2-7; TRBD2 is a possible D gene (5 bases). The CDR3 loop spans 15 amino acids. The germline gives CDR1 DFQATT, CDR2 SNEGSKA (reference sequence). The ends were cut back, 1 base at V and 5 bases at J, with 18 bases in the middle. The CDR3 loop is CSARGGPSSKDEQYF. CDR3 bases: TGCAGTGCTAGAGGCGGGCCCAGCAGTAAGGACGAGCAGTACTTC.

Notes on this clonotype: A single base is all that separates this from a far larger clone, so a read error is likely. The chain employs TRBV6-9 and TRBJ2-7; 8 bases fit TRBD2. J gave up 7 bases and V 4 bases, and 15 bases lay outside the gene matches. The V gene's germline CDR1 is MNHGY and CDR2 SVAAGI. CDR3 length: 16 amino acids. The DNA of the CDR3 is TGTGCCAGCAGTTCCCTTTCACTAGCGGCCCGAAGGGAGCAGTACTTC. It is translated as CASSSLSLAARREQYF.

This clonotype was seen ten or more times. V gene TRBV20-1 combines with J gene TRBJ2-2; 16 nucleotides line up with TRBD2. Looked up from germline, CDR1 is DFQATT and CDR2 is SNEGSKA (reference sequence). The CDR3 loop spans 18 amino acids. V lost 2 bases and J lost 0; bases outside the gene matches: 3. The CDR3 DNA reads TGCAGTGCTAGATCGGGACTAGCGGGAGGGGCGAACACCGGGGAGCTGTTTTTT. It encodes CSARSGLAGGANTGELFF.

This clonotype has at least ten counts. The chain links TRBV10-3 to TRBJ2-7; no clear D gene. V was clipped by 3 bases and J by 2 bases, with 11 bases between them. The CDR3 has 14 amino acids. The germline CDR1 and CDR2 sequences are ENHRY and SYGVKD. CDR3 in DNA: TGTGCCATCAGTGATTCAATGGCAGCCTACGAGCAGTACTTC. This encodes CAISDSMAAYEQYF.